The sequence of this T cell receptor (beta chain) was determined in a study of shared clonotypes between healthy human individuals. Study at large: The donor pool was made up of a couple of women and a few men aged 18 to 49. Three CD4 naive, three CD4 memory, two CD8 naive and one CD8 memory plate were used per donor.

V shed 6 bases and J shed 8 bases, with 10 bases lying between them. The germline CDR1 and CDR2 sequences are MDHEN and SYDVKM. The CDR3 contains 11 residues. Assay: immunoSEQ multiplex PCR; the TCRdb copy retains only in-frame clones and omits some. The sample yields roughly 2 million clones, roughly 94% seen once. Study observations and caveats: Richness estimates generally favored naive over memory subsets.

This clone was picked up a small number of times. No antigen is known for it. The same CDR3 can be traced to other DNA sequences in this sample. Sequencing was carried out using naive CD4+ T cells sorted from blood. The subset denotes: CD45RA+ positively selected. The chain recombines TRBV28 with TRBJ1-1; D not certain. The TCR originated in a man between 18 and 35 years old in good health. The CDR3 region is CASSLEREAFF. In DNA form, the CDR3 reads TGTGCCAGCAGCCTAGAAAGGGAAGCTTTCTTT.